The entry below gives a single T cell receptor beta chain sequence along with its context. The sample originates from a study of blood T cell repertoires in COVID-19. Method: immunoSEQ multiplex PCR; TCRdb's copy keeps in-frame clones and lacks some. In the table there are over 150,000 clones, about 86% of which are singletons. V was pared by 6 bases and J by 1 base, with 2 bases of the junction left unmatched. This CDR3 region has 14 residues. Germline assignment: CDR1 LGHNA and CDR2 YSLEER. This chain uses TRBV4-3 with TRBJ2-3; 9 bases map to TRBD1. Sequencing was done on a sample of peripheral blood. The TCR was taken from a woman in her sixties or seventies with COVID-19, enrolled during active disease. The CDR3 reads CASRRTGGTDTQYF. CDR3 bases: TGCGCCAGCAGAAGGACAGGGGGCACAGATACGCAGTATTTT.